This TCR beta chain emerged from a study of tumor-infiltrating lymphocytes in primary liver carcinoma. About the study: The study enrolled male and female patients aged 30 to 69 years.

A note on this clonotype: A read error may account for a junction end that differs from germline.

Germline V gives CDR1 MNHNS, CDR2 SASEGT. The length of the CDR3 is 19 residues. Investigators took RNA and DNA out together from roughly 21-30 mg of unsorted bulk tissue. A constant-region primer primed TCR beta cDNA synthesis from 400 to 550 ng of total RNA. Slightly modified ARM-PCR, run as three nested multiplex PCR rounds, produced the TCR beta libraries. Amplification in the first two PCR rounds was performed using TRBV1-TRBV30 forward primers and a C-beta reverse primer for approximately 10 cycles each. TCRdb itself ran the multiplex PCR reads through MiXCR, one entry per CDR3 protein. The sample lists about 30,000 distinct CDR3 sequences, 70% to 80% occurring once.

The sample consisted of liver tumor tissue from sampling region 3. As to subset: tumor region T3, left-lateral pole. The receptor was isolated from a woman aged 30 to 39 with primary liver carcinoma and hepatitis B virus infection. The V call is TRBV6-1, the J call TRBJ2-2, with D perhaps assigned TRBD1 or TRBD2 (6 bases each). The CDR3: CASSETLLGGAANTGELFF. The DNA for the CDR3 is TGTGCCAGCAGTGAAACCCTTCTCGGGGGCGCCGCGAACACCGGGGAGTTGTTCTTT.